This T cell receptor (beta chain) was sequenced during a study of blood T cells in healthy people across ages. The study, taken as a whole, reports: It was not possible, with unsorted PBMCs, to conclusively compare naive and antigen-experienced cells.

A sample-barcoded 5' primer and a J-beta primer mix were used in a second PCR of roughly 7 to 11 cycles. TCRdb reprocessed the 5' RACE reads with MiXCR, giving one entry per CDR3 protein. The table records over a million distinct CDR3 sequences, 35% to 45% of them present only once. Comments on this clonotype: Its cognate antigen is unknown.

Looked up from germline, CDR1 is SGHTA and CDR2 is FQGNSA. J gave up 8 bases and V 3 bases, and 10 bases lay outside the gene matches. CDR3 length equals 15 residues. The sequenced sample consisted of blood. This sequence joins TRBV7-2 and TRBJ1-2; TRBD1 matches 9 bases. The sequence derives from a woman in her late teens or twenties in good health. CDR3 DNA sequence: TGTGCCAGCAGCTTCCTTCCGACAGGGGGACGGGGCTACACCTTC. Translation gives CASSFLPTGGRGYTF.